One sample yielded the 6 T cell receptor beta chains listed below, sequenced in a study of shared clonotypes between healthy human individuals. Repertoires were generated with immunoSEQ multiplex PCR, while TCRdb's copy carries only in-frame clones and drops some. The sample has approximately 2.4 million clones, approximately 94% seen once; the top ten hold around 0.13%. The sample consisted of naive CD4+ T cells sorted from blood. Indicated subset: CD45RA+ positively selected. The receptors were sampled from a man younger than 35 in good health.

This chain uses TRBV5-8 with TRBJ1-5, with 8 bases matching TRBD1. The germline V gene encodes CDR1 SGHTS and CDR2 YDEGEE. This CDR3 has 17 amino acids. V dropped 7 bases and J dropped 4; count of bases not matched to a gene: 16. The CDR3: CASSSSTGVLKNQPQHF. For the CDR3, the DNA is TGTGCCAGCTCCTCATCGACAGGGGTACTAAAAAATCAGCCCCAGCATTTT.

The chain is built from TRBV7-2 and TRBJ1-6, with 9 positions matching TRBD1. This CDR3 contains 15 residues. The germline V gene has CDR1 SGHTA and CDR2 FQGNSA. V lost 4 bases and J lost 3; bases outside the gene matches: 1. The CDR3 DNA reads TGTGCCAGCAGCTCGACAGGGGGCTATAATTCACCCCTCCACTTT. The encoded protein is CASSSTGGYNSPLHF.

This rearrangement joins TRBV14 to TRBJ2-5, with D possibly matching TRBD2 (5 bases). CDR3 length: 16 residues. From germline, CDR1 is SGHDN and CDR2 FVKESK. V lost 1 base and J lost 5, with 17 bases in between. This CDR3 is CASSQAPKNPGETQYF. In DNA form, the CDR3 reads TGTGCCAGCAGCCAAGCCCCGAAGAACCCGGGGGAGACCCAGTACTTC. Complete variable domain (other parts from reference TRBV14 and TRBJ2-5): EAGVTQFPSHSVIEKGQTVTLRCDPISGHDNLYWYRRVMGKEIKFLLHFVKESKQDESGMPNNRFLAERTGGTYSTLKVQPAELEDSGVYFCASSQAPKNPGETQYFGPGTRLLVL.

The CDR3: CASSRSVPTLGELFF. The CDR3 DNA follows: TGTGCCAGCAGTCGGAGTGTTCCAACACTTGGGGAGCTGTTTTTT. V and J are TRBV6-5 and TRBJ2-2; D is uncertain. This CDR3 has 15 amino acids. Germline-derived CDR1 and CDR2 are MNHEY and SVGAGI. V was shortened by 5 bases and J by 8 bases, with 18 bases between the two germline ends.

CDR3: CASSTSGQGWTKNIQYF. For the CDR3, the DNA is TGTGCCAGCAGCACTTCAGGACAGGGGTGGACCAAAAACATTCAGTACTTC. This sequence joins TRBV7-9 and TRBJ2-4; 9 positions match TRBD1. CDR1 is SEHNR and CDR2 is FQNEAQ in the germline V gene (reference sequence). The J segment lost 2 bases and the V segment lost 5 bases, leaving 10 bases of the junction unmatched. The CDR3 loop spans 17 amino acids.

Worth noting for this clone: This same CDR3 is encoded by further DNA sequences in the sample. The CDR3 bases are TGTGCCAGCAGGCGGACTAGCGGGGAAACCGGGGAGCTGTTTTTT. Translation: CASRRTSGETGELFF. V usage is TRBV2 and J usage is TRBJ2-2; 12 positions match TRBD2. This CDR3 contains 15 residues. Germline V lookup: CDR1 SNHLY, CDR2 FYNNEI. Trimming removed 6 bases from V and 5 bases from J; junction bases left unmatched: 4.